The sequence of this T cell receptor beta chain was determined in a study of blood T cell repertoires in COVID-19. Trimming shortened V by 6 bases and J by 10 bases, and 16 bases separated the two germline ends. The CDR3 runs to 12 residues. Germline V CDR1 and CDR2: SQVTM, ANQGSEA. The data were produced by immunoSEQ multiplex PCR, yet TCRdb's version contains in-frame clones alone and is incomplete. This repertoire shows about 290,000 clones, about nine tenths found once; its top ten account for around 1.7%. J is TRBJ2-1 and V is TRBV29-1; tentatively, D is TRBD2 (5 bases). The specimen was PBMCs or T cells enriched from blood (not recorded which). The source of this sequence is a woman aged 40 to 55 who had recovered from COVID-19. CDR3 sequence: CSVLVLVSEQFF. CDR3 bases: TGCAGCGTACTAGTTCTCGTATCAGAGCAGTTCTTC.